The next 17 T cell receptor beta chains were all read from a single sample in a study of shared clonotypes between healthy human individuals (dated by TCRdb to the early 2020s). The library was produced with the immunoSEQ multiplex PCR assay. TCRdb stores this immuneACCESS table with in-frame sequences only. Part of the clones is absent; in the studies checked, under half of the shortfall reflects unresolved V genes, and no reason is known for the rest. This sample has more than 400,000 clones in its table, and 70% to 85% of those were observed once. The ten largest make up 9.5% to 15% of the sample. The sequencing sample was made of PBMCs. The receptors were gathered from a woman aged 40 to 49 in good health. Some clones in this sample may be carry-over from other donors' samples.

The CDR3 loop is CASSYLKRREAPTDTQYF. As DNA, the CDR3 is TGTGCCAGCAGCTACTTAAAACGGCGGGAGGCCCCCACAGATACGCAGTATTTT. This chain connects TRBV7-9 to TRBJ2-3, with TRBD2 matching over 8 bases. The CDR3 is made up of 18 amino acids. Germline V gene sequence: CDR1 SEHNR, CDR2 FQNEAQ (reference sequence). With 4 bases clipped from V and 2 bases from J, the junction kept 14 bases outside the gene matches.

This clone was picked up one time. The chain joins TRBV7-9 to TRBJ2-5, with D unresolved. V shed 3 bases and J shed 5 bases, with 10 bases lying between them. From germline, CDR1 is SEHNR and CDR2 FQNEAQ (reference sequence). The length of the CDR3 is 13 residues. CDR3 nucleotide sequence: TGTGCCAGCAGCTTGATTACTAACGAGACCCAGTACTTC. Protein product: CASSLITNETQYF.

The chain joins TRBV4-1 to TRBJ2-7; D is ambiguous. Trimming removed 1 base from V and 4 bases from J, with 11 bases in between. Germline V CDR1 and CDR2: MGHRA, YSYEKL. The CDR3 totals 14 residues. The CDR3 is CASSQVGRRYEQYF. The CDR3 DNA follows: TGCGCCAGCAGCCAAGTCGGGCGTCGGTACGAGCAGTACTTC.

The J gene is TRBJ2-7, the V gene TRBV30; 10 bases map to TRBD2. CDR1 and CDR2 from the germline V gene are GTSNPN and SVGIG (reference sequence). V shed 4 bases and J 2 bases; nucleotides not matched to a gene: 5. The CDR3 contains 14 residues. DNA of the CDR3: TGTGCCTGGAACGGTGGGACTAGCGCCTACGAGCAGTACTTC. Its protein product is CAWNGGTSAYEQYF.

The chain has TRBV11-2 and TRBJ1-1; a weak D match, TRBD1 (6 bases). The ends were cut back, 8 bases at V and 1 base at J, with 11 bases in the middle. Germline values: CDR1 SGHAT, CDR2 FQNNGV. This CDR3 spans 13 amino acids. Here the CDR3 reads CASGRQANTEAFF. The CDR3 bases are TGTGCCAGCGGAAGACAGGCGAACACTGAAGCTTTCTTT.

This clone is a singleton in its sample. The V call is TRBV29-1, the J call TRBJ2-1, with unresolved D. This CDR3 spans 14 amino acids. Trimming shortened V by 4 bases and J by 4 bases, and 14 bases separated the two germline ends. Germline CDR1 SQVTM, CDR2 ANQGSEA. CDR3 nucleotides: TGCAGCGTTGGGGTACAAGCTGTTTACAATGAGCAGTTCTTC. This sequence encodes CSVGVQAVYNEQFF.

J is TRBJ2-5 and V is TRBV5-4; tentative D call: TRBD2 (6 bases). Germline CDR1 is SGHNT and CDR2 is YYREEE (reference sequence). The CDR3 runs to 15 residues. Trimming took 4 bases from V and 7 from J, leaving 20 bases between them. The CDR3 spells CASSVPGSEGGTQYF. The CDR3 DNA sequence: TGTGCCAGCAGCGTCCCCGGGAGCGAAGGTGGGACCCAGTACTTC. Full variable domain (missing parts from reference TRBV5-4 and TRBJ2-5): ETGVTQSPTHLIKTRGQQVTLRCSSQSGHNTVSWYQQALGQGPQFIFQYYREEENGRGNFPPRFSGLQFPNYSSELNVNALELDDSALYLCASSVPGSEGGTQYFGPGTRLLVL.

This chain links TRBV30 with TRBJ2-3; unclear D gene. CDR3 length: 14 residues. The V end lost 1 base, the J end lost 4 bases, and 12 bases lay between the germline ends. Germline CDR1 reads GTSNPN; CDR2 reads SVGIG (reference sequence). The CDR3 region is CAWSDPPSSDTQYF. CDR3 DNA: TGTGCCTGGAGTGACCCCCCTAGTTCAGATACGCAGTATTTT. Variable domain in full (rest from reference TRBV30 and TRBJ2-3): SQTIHQWPATLVQPVGSPLSLECTVEGTSNPNLYWYRQAAGRGLQLLFYSVGIGQISSEVPQNLSASRPQDRQFILSSKKLLLSDSGFYLCAWSDPPSSDTQYFGPGTRLTVL.

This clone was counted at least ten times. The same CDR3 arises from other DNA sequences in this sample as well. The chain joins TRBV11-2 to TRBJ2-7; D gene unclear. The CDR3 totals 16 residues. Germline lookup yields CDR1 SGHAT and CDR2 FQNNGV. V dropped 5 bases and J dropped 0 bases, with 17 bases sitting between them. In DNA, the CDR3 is TGTGCCAGCAGCCCCTGGGGTAGCTTCAGCTCCTACGAGCAGTACTTC. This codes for CASSPWGSFSSYEQYF.

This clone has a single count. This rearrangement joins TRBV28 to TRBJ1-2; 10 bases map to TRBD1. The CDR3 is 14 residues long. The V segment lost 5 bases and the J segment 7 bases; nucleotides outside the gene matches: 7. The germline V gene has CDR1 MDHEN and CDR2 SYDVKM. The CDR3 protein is CASSRTGGWRGYTF. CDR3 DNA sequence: TGTGCCAGCAGTCGGACAGGGGGTTGGCGTGGCTACACCTTC.

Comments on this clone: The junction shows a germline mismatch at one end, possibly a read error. In nucleotides, the CDR3 is TGTGCCAGCAGACTGGGACTTTCAAGTGAGTTAGACTTC. The encoded protein is CASRLGLSSELDF. This chain uses TRBV25-1 with TRBJ2-7; tentative D call: TRBD2 (6 bases). Germline CDR1 is MGHDK and CDR2 is SYGVNS. This CDR3 is 13 amino acids long.

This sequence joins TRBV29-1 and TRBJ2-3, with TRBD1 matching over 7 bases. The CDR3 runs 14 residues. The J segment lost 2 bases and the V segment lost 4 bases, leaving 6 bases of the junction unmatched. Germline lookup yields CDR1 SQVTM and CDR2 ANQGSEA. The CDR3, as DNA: TGCAGCGTTGGGGCGACAGGGACCACAGATACGCAGTATTTT. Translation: CSVGATGTTDTQYF.

The CDR3 spells CAGLDSRLYGYTF. The CDR3 bases are TGTGCCGGGTTAGACAGCCGACTATATGGCTACACCTTC. This rearrangement joins TRBV28 to TRBJ1-2; perhaps TRBD1 as D (5 bases). Germline V gene sequence: CDR1 MDHEN, CDR2 SYDVKM. The CDR3 spans 13 residues. The ends were cut back, 11 bases at V and 5 bases at J, with 18 bases in the middle.

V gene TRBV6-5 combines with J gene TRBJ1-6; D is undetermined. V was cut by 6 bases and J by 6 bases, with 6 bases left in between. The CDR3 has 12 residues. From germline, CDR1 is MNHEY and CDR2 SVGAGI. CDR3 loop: CASSRSNSPLHF. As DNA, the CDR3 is TGTGCCAGCAGCCGGAGTAATTCACCCCTCCACTTT.

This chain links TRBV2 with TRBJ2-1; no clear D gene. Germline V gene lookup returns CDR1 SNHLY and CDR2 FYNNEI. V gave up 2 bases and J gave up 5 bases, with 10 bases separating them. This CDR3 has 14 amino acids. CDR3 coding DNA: TGTGCCAGCAGTGAACAAGCTAGGGACAATGAGCAGTTCTTC. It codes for CASSEQARDNEQFF.

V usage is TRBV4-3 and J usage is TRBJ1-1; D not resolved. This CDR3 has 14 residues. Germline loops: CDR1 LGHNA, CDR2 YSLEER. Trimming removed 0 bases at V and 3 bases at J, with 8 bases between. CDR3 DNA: TGCGCCAGCAGCCAAGATTCGGTCTACACTGAAGCTTTCTTT. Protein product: CASSQDSVYTEAFF.

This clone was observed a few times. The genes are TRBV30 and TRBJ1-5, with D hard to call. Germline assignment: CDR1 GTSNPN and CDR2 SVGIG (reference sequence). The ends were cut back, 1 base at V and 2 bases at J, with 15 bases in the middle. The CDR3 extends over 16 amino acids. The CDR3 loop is CAWSDGRSTGNQPQHF. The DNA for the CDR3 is TGTGCCTGGAGTGACGGACGGTCGACTGGCAATCAGCCCCAGCATTTT.